This T cell receptor beta chain was sequenced during a study of glioma-infiltrating T cells after dendritic cell vaccination. Broader study findings: Complete blood and tumor specimen sets were limited to few patients.

Time point noted: after dendritic cell vaccination, including at tumor progression/relapse. Before vaccination, two weeks after the third vaccination, and at progression, PBMC were collected. The PCR used 60 V beta and 13 J beta primers. TCRdb's copy holds only in-frame clones and misses some; the assay was immunoSEQ multiplex PCR. The sample includes 100,000 to 120,000 clones, nearly 90% of them seen just once. Germline-derived CDR1 and CDR2 are SGDLS and YYNGEE. The V gene lost 1 base and the J gene lost 1 base, with 11 bases spanning the gap. This CDR3 is built from 15 residues. About this clone itself: Antigen specificity is unknown.

The source of this sequence is a human donor with glioblastoma. The source material was blood, sampled after dendritic cell vaccination. V usage is TRBV9 and J usage is TRBJ1-1; D uncertain. The CDR3 reads CASSVYGETNTEAFF. CDR3 bases: TGTGCCAGCAGCGTATATGGGGAGACGAACACTGAAGCTTTCTTT.